The clone carrying this T cell receptor (beta chain) was seen at least ten times. Its antigen is not known. TCRdb reprocessed the multiplex PCR reads with MiXCR, giving one entry per CDR3 protein. Counted here are roughly 220,000 distinct CDR3 sequences, less than 35% occurring once; the ten biggest clones make up approximately 3.7%. The data derive from a study of breast tumors, draining lymph nodes, adjacent tissues. Axillary draining lymph nodes of breast cancer patients supplied the node samples. Study-level points and caveats: Luminal-like breast cancer showed significantly higher tumor–nontumor repertoire similarity than basal-like. That most tumor T cells come from lymph nodes remained unproven. Compared with lymph nodes, tumors were less diverse; compared with nontumor tissue, more. Findings are consistent with lymph node origin and intratumoral expansion of most tumor T cells.

Germline loops: CDR1 SEHNR, CDR2 FQNEAQ (reference sequence). The CDR3 consists of 15 residues. V lost 4 bases to trimming and J lost 5 bases; unmatched junction nucleotides: 8. This TCR came from a female donor with breast cancer. Some clones in this sample may be carry-over from other donors' samples. The sequencing sample was made of axillary lymph node tissue. This chain links TRBV7-9 with TRBJ2-1, with 7 nucleotides matching TRBD1. CDR3 bases: TGTGCCAGCAGCTCCTATACGGGACAGAACAATGAGCAGTTCTTC. This codes for CASSSYTGQNNEQFF.